Listed here is a single T cell receptor beta chain. These data come from a study of blood T cell repertoires in COVID-19. Study as a whole: Both acute and convalescent COVID-19 samples were obtained from the United States, Italy and Spain. The analysed material was cDNA or gDNA that came from T cells, B-cell-depleted T cells, or PBMCs.

Per the authors' pipeline: Reference gene primer amplification in the assay estimated nucleated cell counts. Assay used: immunoSEQ multiplex PCR; TCRdb lists only in-frame clones, some missing. The V and J calls and clone size come from that table; D and trimming were worked out from the DNA. The table lists around 250,000 clones, around 86% of them singletons, with approximately 13% in the top ten. V was pared by 5 bases and J by 5 bases, with 12 bases between. The CDR3 spans 14 residues. CDR1 is MDHEN, CDR2 SYDVKM, per germline. This receptor was taken from an elderly man with acute or convalescent COVID-19. The chain recombines TRBV28 with TRBJ1-4; D unresolved. The sample was peripheral blood. The DNA of the CDR3 is TGTGCCAGCAGTCCTGACACGAAGAATGAAAAACTGTTTTTT. Amino acid sequence: CASSPDTKNEKLFF.